This T cell receptor beta chain was documented in a study of blood T cell repertoires in COVID-19. As handled by the study authors: The authors estimated nucleated cell counts from reference gene primer amplification. Here immunoSEQ multiplex PCR was the method, and the copy in TCRdb shows in-frame clones only, minus some. V and J calls plus clone size are reproduced from that table; the DNA served to infer D and trimming. The data contain about 210,000 clones, about nine tenths of them singletons. Participants were aged 18 to 89 years, lived in under 30 US areas, and enrolled virtually. This clonotype originated in a woman in her thirties or forties with acute COVID-19. Material for sequencing was PBMCs or T cells enriched from blood (not recorded which).

CDR3 DNA: TGTGCCAGCAGCTTCCCGGACACAACCAGAGGCACCGGGGAGCTGTTTTTT. Encoded protein: CASSFPDTTRGTGELFF. This sequence joins TRBV3-1 (or the pseudogene TRBV3-2) and TRBJ2-2; a possible D gene is TRBD1 (5 bases). V was shortened by 5 bases and J by 4 bases, with 20 bases between the two germline ends. Looked up from germline, CDR1 is LGHDT and CDR2 is YNNKEL (reference sequence). CDR3 length: 17 residues.